This is a list of T cell receptor beta chains from one sample in a study. TCRdb ran MiXCR on the 5' RACE reads and lists one entry per CDR3 protein. The data hold roughly 40,000 distinct CDR3 sequences, with less than 35% observed a single time. Sequencing was done on a sample of memory CD4+ T cells sorted from a lymph node. The receptors stem from a female donor with breast cancer. The CDR3 runs from the conserved cysteine through the conserved F or W. The D gene is left open where the match is weak. The size field is filled for only some rows; it gives once, few, many or a size class.

>TRBV30|.|.|TRBJ2-1
CAWSDSSYNEQFF
TGTGCCTGGAGCGATAGCTCCTACAATGAGCAGTTCTTC
>TRBV2|.|TRBD2|TRBJ2-5
CASSEGTSGNQETQYF
TGTGCCAGCAGTGAAGGGACTAGCGGGAACCAAGAGACCCAGTACTTC
>TRBV4-2|few|.|TRBJ2-1
CASSQAREQFF
TGTGCCAGCAGCCAAGCTAGGGAGCAGTTCTTC
>TRBV20-1|.|.|TRBJ2-4
CSARVIGQLLAKNIQYF
TGCAGTGCTAGAGTTATTGGGCAGCTCTTAGCCAAAAACATTCAGTACTTC
>TRBV4-1|few|.|TRBJ1-5
CASSQDWTGNQPQHF
TGCGCCAGCAGCCAAGATTGGACGGGCAATCAGCCCCAGCATTTT
>TRBV5-1|few|.|TRBJ1-4
CASSLGATNEKLFF
TGCGCCAGCAGCTTGGGAGCAACTAATGAAAAACTGTTTTTT
>TRBV6-2/TRBV6-3|few|.|TRBJ2-3
CASSRDSRTDTQYF
TGTGCCAGCAGTCGGGACTCCCGGACAGATACGCAGTATTTT
>TRBV5-1|few|.|TRBJ1-1
CASSLAIPDPEAFF
TGCGCCAGCAGCTTGGCCATTCCGGATCCTGAAGCTTTCTTT
>TRBV5-6|few|TRBD1|TRBJ2-5
CASSPDRGPLETQYF
TGTGCCAGCAGCCCGGACAGGGGTCCCTTGGAGACCCAGTACTTC
>TRBV5-1|.|.|TRBJ2-7
CASSLRPDSREQYF
TGCGCCAGCAGCTTGCGTCCGGACTCCCGCGAGCAGTACTTC
>TRBV28|.|.|TRBJ1-1
CASSSDDSVGTEAFF
TGTGCCAGCAGTTCCGATGACAGTGTCGGCACTGAAGCTTTCTTT
>TRBV5-1|.|TRBD1|TRBJ2-7
CASRGTTFYEQYF
TGCGCCTCCAGGGGGACCACTTTCTACGAGCAGTACTTC
>TRBV4-1|few|TRBD2|TRBJ2-2
CASSRLAANTGELFF
TGCGCCAGCAGCCGACTAGCGGCGAACACCGGGGAGCTGTTTTTT
>TRBV5-1|.|.|TRBJ2-1
CASSVQGEEAYNEQFF
TGTGCCAGCAGCGTCCAGGGGGAGGAAGCCTACAATGAGCAGTTCTTC
>TRBV11-3|few|TRBD1|TRBJ2-3
CASSRDSSDTQYF
TGTGCCAGCAGCAGGGACAGCTCAGATACGCAGTATTTT
>TRBV12-3/TRBV12-4|many|.|TRBJ2-5
CPSLTETQYF
TGTCCCAGTTTGACCGAGACCCAGTACTTC
>TRBV9|once|.|TRBJ2-6
CASSVQVTSGANVLTF
TGTGCCAGCAGCGTCCAAGTGACTTCTGGGGCCAACGTCCTGACTTTC
>TRBV5-1|.|TRBD2|TRBJ2-2
CASSGSGRGDTGELFF
TGCGCCAGCAGCGGTAGCGGGAGAGGCGACACCGGGGAGCTGTTTTTT
>TRBV29-1|.|.|TRBJ2-3
CSVEEKTDTQYF
TGCAGCGTTGAAGAAAAGACAGATACGCAGTATTTT
>TRBV6-5|.|TRBD1|TRBJ1-2
CASSTRDRDYGYTF
TGTGCCAGCAGTACGAGGGACAGGGACTATGGCTACACCTTC
>TRBV7-8|.|.|TRBJ1-5
CASSLGTPIRNSQPQHF
TGTGCCAGCAGCTTAGGTACCCCTATCCGAAACAGTCAGCCCCAGCATTTT
>TRBV7-8|few|.|TRBJ2-1
CASSARTGGDGLAAKFF
TGTGCCAGCAGCGCCCGGACAGGGGGCGACGGACTAGCGGCGAAGTTCTTC
>TRBV12-3/TRBV12-4|few|TRBD2|TRBJ2-7
CASSPGTRAYEQYF
TGTGCCAGCAGCCCCGGGACTAGAGCCTACGAGCAGTACTTC
>TRBV5-4|few|.|TRBJ2-3
CASSQDSERNTQYF
TGTGCCAGCAGTCAGGACTCGGAGAGGAATACGCAGTATTTT
>TRBV3-1|few|.|TRBJ1-1
CASSQDRAGPFAAFF
TGTGCCAGCAGCCAAGATAGGGCAGGGCCTTTCGCAGCTTTCTTT